The source of this T cell receptor (beta chain) is a study of T cell clusters in autoimmune cytopenias. In the study overall: TRB sequencing had a median approximately 52,000 reads and about 2,500 distinct clonotypes per sample. The study, taken as a whole, reports: The cluster-lack signature was not seen for secondary cytopenia versus chronic lymphocytic leukemia. TRB repertoire shifts in secondary cytopenia and chronic lymphocytic leukemia mostly reflected lymphoma, not autoimmunity.

TRB was amplified from roughly 250 ng of peripheral blood genomic DNA per sample. By frequency, this clonotype registers medium-sized. Antigen specificity is unknown. This CDR3 contains 15 residues. Germline CDR1 KGHSH, CDR2 LQKENI. TRB rearrangements were amplified by touch-down multiplex PCR with mixed TRB-A/B primers. TCRdb re-called the multiplex PCR reads and shows each CDR3 protein once, DNA omitted. There are over a thousand distinct CDR3 sequences in the sample, with less than 20% held by the top ten. This TCR was recovered from a human donor with an autoimmune cytopenia or autoimmune hepatitis (not recorded which). This chain links TRBV18 with TRBJ2-1. The specimen sequenced was peripheral blood. The CDR3 protein is CASSPALREYNEQFF.